This record concerns one T cell receptor (beta chain) sequence. The data originate from a study of blood T cell repertoires in COVID-19. Study-level background: Acute and convalescent COVID-19 specimens originated in the United States, Italy and Spain. PBMCs, B-cell-depleted T cells, or T cells provided the cDNA or gDNA that made up the material.

Per the original methods: Nucleated cell counts were estimated from reference gene primer amplification. Sequencing used immunoSEQ multiplex PCR; TCRdb keeps in-frame clones, though not all of them. V and J calls and clone size are those listed in that table; D and trimming were worked out from the DNA. Found here are some 170,000 clones, approximately 86% of them singletons; the top ten hold roughly 1.6%. V shed 3 bases and J 2 bases; nucleotides not matched to a gene: 7. The germline V gene encodes CDR1 SGHRS and CDR2 YFSETQ. CDR3 length: 16 residues. J is TRBJ2-2 and V is TRBV5-1; 7 bases map to TRBD1. Material: peripheral blood. This TCR was sampled from a woman aged 50 to 65 with acute or convalescent COVID-19. CDR3 amino acids: CASSSDRDANTGELFF. As DNA, the CDR3 is TGCGCCAGCAGCTCTGACAGGGATGCCAACACCGGGGAGCTGTTTTTT.